These 7 T cell receptor beta chains share one sample of origin, sequenced in a study of shared clonotypes between healthy human individuals. CD8 cells classed as naive were CD45RO-negative and positively selected for CCR7, excluding terminally differentiated effector memory CD45RA+ cells. Repertoires were generated with immunoSEQ multiplex PCR, while TCRdb's copy carries only in-frame clones and drops some. The table shows about 2,100,000 clones, with 85% to 95% occurring only once. The sequencing sample was made of naive CD8+ T cells from PBMCs. Receptors were obtained from a man between 18 and 29 years old in good health. Some clones in this sample may be carry-over from other donors' samples.

The chain is built from TRBV6-5 and TRBJ1-5; the D is unclear. The CDR3 is made up of 13 amino acids. With 4 bases removed from V and 9 bases from J, the gap between germline ends came to 13 bases. CDR1 is MNHEY and CDR2 is SVGAGI in the germline V gene. CDR3 residues: CASSSRGVRPQHF. CDR3 sequence (DNA): TGTGCCAGCAGTTCCAGAGGCGTGAGGCCCCAGCATTTT.

The chain couples TRBV5-8 to TRBJ2-2; TRBD2 matches at 10 bases. Germline CDR1 and CDR2: SGHTS and YDEGEE. This CDR3 is built from 17 residues. V shed 1 base and J 6 bases; nucleotides not matched to a gene: 9. The CDR3 protein is CASSLLPSGSSPGELFF. The CDR3 DNA reads TGTGCCAGCAGCTTGCTCCCTAGCGGGAGTAGCCCCGGGGAGCTGTTTTTT.

Points on this clone: Other DNA sequences in the sample encode the same CDR3. The chain has TRBV27 and TRBJ2-7, with 7 bases identical to TRBD1. The V gene end was trimmed by 4 bases and the J gene end by 0 bases; junction bases not matched to a gene: 3. The CDR3 covers 14 residues. The germline V gene encodes CDR1 MNHEY and CDR2 SMNVEV (reference sequence). This CDR3 reads CASSSRDSSYEQYF. The CDR3 bases are TGTGCCAGCAGTTCCCGGGACAGCTCCTACGAGCAGTACTTC.

This sequence joins TRBV2 and TRBJ2-3; TRBD2 might be the D (6 bases). The V end lost 7 bases, the J end lost 3 bases, and 14 bases lay between the germline ends. Germline CDR1 reads SNHLY; CDR2 reads FYNNEI. The CDR3 extends over 14 amino acids. CDR3 bases: TGTGCCAGCAAGAAATCGGGAGAAACAGATACGCAGTATTTT. It encodes CASKKSGETDTQYF.

This clone was seen only once. The V gene is TRBV4-1, the J gene TRBJ2-1; TRBD2 matches at 8 bases. This CDR3 comprises 18 residues. Germline V lookup: CDR1 MGHRA, CDR2 YSYEKL. With 0 bases clipped from V and 4 bases from J, the junction kept 11 bases outside the gene matches. The CDR3 loop reads CASSQEIPGGITYNEQFF. CDR3 sequence (DNA): TGCGCCAGCAGCCAAGAGATTCCGGGAGGGATTACTTACAATGAGCAGTTCTTC.

The chain recombines TRBV5-1 with TRBJ2-1; D unclear. V lost 0 bases and J 0 bases, leaving 10 bases between the germline ends. The CDR3 has 16 residues. Germline V lookup: CDR1 SGHRS, CDR2 YFSETQ. CDR3 in DNA: TGCGCCAGCAGCTTGGGTTCGAGGAGCTCCTACAATGAGCAGTTCTTC. Its protein product is CASSLGSRSSYNEQFF. Full variable domain (remainder filled in from reference TRBV5-1 and TRBJ2-1): KAGVTQTPRYLIKTRGQQVTLSCSPISGHRSVSWYQQTPGQGLQFLFEYFSETQRNKGNFPGRFSGRQFSNSRSEMNVSTLELGDSALYLCASSLGSRSSYNEQFFGPGTRLTVL.

The V gene is TRBV11-2, the J gene TRBJ1-1, with a possible D match to TRBD1 (6 bases). Germline V gene data show CDR1 as SGHAT and CDR2 as FQNNGV. V lost 5 bases to trimming and J lost 2 bases, with 18 bases between them. This CDR3 contains 16 residues. The CDR3 sequence is CASSLHGRGENTEAFF. In DNA form, the CDR3 reads TGTGCCAGCAGCCTGCATGGCAGGGGCGAAAACACTGAAGCTTTCTTT.